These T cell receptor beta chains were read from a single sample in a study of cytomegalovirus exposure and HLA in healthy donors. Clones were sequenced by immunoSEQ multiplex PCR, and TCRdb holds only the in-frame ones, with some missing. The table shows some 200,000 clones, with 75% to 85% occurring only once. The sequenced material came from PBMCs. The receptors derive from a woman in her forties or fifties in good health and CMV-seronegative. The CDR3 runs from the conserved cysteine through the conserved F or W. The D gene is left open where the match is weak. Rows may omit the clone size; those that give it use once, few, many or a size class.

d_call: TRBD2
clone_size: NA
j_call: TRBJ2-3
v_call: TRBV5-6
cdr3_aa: CASSLWTSGRGDTQYF
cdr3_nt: TGTGCCAGCAGCCTCTGGACTAGCGGCCGGGGGGATACGCAGTATTTT

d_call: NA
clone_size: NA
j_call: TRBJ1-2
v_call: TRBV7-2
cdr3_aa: CASSLPGIPDYGYTF
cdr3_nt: TGTGCCAGCAGCCTACCAGGGATTCCAGACTATGGCTACACCTTC

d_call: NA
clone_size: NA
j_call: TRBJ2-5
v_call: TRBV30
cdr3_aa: CAWKETTGTQETQYF
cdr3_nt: TGTGCCTGGAAGGAGACTACAGGGACCCAAGAGACCCAGTACTTC

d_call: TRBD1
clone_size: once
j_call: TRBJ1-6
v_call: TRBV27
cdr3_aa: CASVNCGGQESPLHF
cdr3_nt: TGTGCCAGCGTTAATTGCGGGGGACAGGAATCCCCCCTCCACTTT

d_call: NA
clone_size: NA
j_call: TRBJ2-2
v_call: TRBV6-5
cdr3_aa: CASSYGDRMTGELFF
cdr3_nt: TGTGCCAGCAGTTACGGCGACAGGATGACCGGGGAGCTGTTTTTT

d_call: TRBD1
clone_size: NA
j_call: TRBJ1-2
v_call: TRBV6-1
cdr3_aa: CASSSDRVRGGYTF
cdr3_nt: TGTGCCAGCAGCAGCGACAGGGTCAGAGGAGGCTACACCTTC

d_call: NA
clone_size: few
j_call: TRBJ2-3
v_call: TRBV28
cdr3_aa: CASSSGGGPTDTQYF
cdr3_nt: TGTGCCAGCAGTTCAGGCGGAGGGCCCACAGATACGCAGTATTTT

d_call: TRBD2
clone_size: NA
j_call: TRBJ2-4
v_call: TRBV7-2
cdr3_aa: CASSSPSRGGGLAKNIQYF
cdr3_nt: TGTGCCAGCAGCTCTCCATCGCGGGGGGGCGGGTTGGCCAAAAACATTCAGTACTTC

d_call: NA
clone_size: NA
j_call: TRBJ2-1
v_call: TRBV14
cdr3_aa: CASSQVQSSYNEQFF
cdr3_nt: TGTGCCAGCAGCCAAGTACAGTCCTCCTACAATGAGCAGTTCTTC

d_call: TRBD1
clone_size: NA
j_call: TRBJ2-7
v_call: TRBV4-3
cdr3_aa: CASSPALGGRGEQYF
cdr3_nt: TGCGCCAGCAGCCCCGCCTTAGGGGGCCGCGGCGAGCAGTACTTC

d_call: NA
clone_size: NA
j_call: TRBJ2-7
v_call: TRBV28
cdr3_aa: CASSTAYEQYF
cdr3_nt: TGTGCCAGTTCGACTGCCTACGAGCAGTACTTC

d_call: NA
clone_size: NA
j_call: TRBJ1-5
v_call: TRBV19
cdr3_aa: CASTMGGRRDQPQHF
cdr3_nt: TGTGCCAGTACCATGGGAGGGAGAAGGGATCAGCCCCAGCATTTT

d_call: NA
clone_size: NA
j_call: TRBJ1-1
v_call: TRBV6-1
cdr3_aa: CASTAGGGKNTEAFF
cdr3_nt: TGTGCCAGCACCGCGGGGGGGGGTAAGAACACTGAAGCTTTCTTT

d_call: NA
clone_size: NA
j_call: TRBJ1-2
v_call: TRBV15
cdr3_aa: CATSRDRKQGFHGYTF
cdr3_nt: TGTGCCACCAGCAGAGACCGGAAACAGGGATTTCATGGCTACACCTTC

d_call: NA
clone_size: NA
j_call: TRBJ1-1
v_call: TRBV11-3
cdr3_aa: CASSLDGETEAFF
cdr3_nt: TGTGCCAGCAGCTTAGACGGGGAAACTGAAGCTTTCTTT

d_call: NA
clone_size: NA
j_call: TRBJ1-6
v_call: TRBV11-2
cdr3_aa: CASSLDLTYNSPLHF
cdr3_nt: TGTGCCAGCAGCTTAGATCTTACTTATAATTCCCCCCTCCACTTT

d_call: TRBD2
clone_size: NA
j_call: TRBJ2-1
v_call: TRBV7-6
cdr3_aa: CASSSLAGAHNEQFF
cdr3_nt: TGTGCCAGCAGCTCCTTAGCGGGAGCCCACAATGAGCAGTTCTTC

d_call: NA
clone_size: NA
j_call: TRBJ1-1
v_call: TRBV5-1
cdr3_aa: CASSLDGYMNTEAFF
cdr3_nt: TGCGCCAGCAGCTTGGACGGGTACATGAACACTGAAGCTTTCTTT

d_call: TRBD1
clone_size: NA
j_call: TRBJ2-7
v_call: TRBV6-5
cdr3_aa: CASRRQGGYYEQYF
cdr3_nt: TGTGCCAGCAGGCGACAGGGGGGATACTACGAGCAGTACTTC

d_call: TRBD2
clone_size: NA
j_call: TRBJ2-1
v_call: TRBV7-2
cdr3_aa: CASSLSRLANEQFF
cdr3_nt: TGTGCCAGCAGCTTATCACGACTAGCGAATGAGCAGTTCTTC

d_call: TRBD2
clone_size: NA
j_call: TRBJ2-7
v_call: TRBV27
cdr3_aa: CASRTGTSGSYEQYF
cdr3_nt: TGTGCCAGCAGGACCGGGACTAGCGGGAGTTACGAGCAGTACTTC

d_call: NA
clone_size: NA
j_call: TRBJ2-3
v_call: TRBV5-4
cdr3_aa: CASSPGPGEGDTQYF
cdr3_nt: TGTGCCAGCAGCCCGGGGCCAGGGGAGGGAGATACGCAGTATTTT

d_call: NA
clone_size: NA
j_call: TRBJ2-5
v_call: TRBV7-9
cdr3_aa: CASSSLWPQETQYF
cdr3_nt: TGTGCCAGCAGCTCCCTTTGGCCCCAAGAGACCCAGTACTTC

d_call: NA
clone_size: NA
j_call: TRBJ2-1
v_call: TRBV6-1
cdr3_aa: CASGEERFFF
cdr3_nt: TGTGCCAGCGGCGAGGAACGGTTTTTCTTC

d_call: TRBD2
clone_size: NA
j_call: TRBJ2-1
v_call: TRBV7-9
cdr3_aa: CASSLPSGLYNEQFF
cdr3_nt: TGTGCCAGCAGCTTGCCTAGCGGCCTATACAATGAGCAGTTCTTC

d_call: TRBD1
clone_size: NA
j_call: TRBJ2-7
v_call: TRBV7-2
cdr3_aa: CASSPGQGREQYF
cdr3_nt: TGTGCCAGCAGCCCAGGACAGGGGAGGGAGCAGTACTTC

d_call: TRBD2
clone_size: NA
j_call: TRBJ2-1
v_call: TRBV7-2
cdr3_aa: CASSPKVGLAGSSYNEQFF
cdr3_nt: TGTGCCAGCAGCCCCAAGGTGGGACTAGCGGGGAGCTCCTACAATGAGCAGTTCTTC

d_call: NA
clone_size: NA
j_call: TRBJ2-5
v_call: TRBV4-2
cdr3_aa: CASSQDGGVGSETQYF
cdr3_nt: TGTGCCAGCAGCCAAGACGGGGGAGTCGGGTCAGAGACCCAGTACTTC

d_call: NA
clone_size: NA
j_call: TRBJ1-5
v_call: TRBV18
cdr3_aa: CASSPGRNQPQHF
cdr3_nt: TGTGCCAGCTCACCGGGCAGGAATCAGCCCCAGCATTTT

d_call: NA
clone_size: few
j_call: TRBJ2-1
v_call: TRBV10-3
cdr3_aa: CATGIDNEQFF
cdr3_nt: TGTGCCACCGGGATCGACAATGAGCAGTTCTTC

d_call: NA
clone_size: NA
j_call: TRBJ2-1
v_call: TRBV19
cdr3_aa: CASSRPGSTRNEQFF
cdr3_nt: TGTGCCAGTAGCCGCCCCGGGTCCACACGGAATGAGCAGTTCTTC

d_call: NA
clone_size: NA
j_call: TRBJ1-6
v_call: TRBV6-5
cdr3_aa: CASRVPGLANSPLHF
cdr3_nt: TGTGCCAGCAGGGTACCTGGACTGGCCAATTCACCCCTCCACTTT

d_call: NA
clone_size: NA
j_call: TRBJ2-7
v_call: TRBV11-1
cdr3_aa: CASSLKLPLEQYF
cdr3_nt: TGTGCCAGCAGCTTAAAGCTCCCCCTCGAGCAGTACTTC

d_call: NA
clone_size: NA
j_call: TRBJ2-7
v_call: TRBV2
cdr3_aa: CASSDSGDAYEQYF
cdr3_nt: TGTGCCAGCAGCGATAGCGGAGATGCCTACGAGCAGTACTTC

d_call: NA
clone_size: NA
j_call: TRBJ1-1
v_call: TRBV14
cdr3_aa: CASSQGGHPNTEAFF
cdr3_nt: TGTGCCAGCAGCCAAGGGGGACACCCGAACACTGAAGCTTTCTTT

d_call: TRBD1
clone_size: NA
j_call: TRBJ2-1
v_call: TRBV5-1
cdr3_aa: CASSGGQKYNEQFF
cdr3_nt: TGCGCCAGCAGCGGGGGACAGAAGTACAATGAGCAGTTCTTC

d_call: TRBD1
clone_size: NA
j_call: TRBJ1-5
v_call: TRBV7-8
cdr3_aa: CASSLDRVNQPQHF
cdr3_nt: TGTGCCAGCAGCTTGGACAGGGTCAATCAGCCCCAGCATTTT

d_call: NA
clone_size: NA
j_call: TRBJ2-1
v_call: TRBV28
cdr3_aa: CASCFRGQSYNEQFF
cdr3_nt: TGTGCCAGCTGTTTCCGAGGACAGTCCTACAATGAGCAGTTCTTC

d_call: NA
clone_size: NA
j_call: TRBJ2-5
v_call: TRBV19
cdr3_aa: CASSMGQKETQYF
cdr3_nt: TGTGCCAGTAGCATGGGCCAGAAAGAGACCCAGTACTTC

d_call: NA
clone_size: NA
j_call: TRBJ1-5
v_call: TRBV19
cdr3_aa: CASSYKPRVSNQPQHF
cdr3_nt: TGTGCCAGTAGCTACAAACCCAGGGTTAGCAATCAGCCCCAGCATTTT

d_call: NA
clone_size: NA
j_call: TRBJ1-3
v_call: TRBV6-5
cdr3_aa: CASSYSTRITGNTIYF
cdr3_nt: TGTGCCAGCAGTTACTCGACTCGGATAACTGGAAACACCATATATTTT

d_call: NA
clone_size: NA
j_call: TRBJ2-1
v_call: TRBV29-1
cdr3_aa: CSVERRQQEQFF
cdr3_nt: TGCAGCGTTGAAAGGAGGCAACAAGAGCAGTTCTTC

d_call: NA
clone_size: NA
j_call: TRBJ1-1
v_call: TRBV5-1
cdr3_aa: CASSTAVAGTEAFF
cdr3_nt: TGCGCCAGCAGCACCGCCGTCGCGGGAACTGAAGCTTTCTTT

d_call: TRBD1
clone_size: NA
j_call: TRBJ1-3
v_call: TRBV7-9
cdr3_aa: CSSSFSDRDGNTIYF
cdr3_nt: TGTTCCAGCAGCTTCTCCGACAGGGATGGAAACACCATATATTTT

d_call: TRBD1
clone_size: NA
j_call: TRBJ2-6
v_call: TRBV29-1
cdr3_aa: CSVELPTGGVSGANVLTF
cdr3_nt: TGCAGCGTTGAACTCCCGACAGGGGGGGTCTCTGGGGCCAACGTCCTGACTTTC

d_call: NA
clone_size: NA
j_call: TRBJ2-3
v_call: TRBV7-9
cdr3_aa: CSSSILRGRSPDTQYF
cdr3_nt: TGTTCCAGCAGCATCCTCAGGGGACGGTCGCCAGATACGCAGTATTTT

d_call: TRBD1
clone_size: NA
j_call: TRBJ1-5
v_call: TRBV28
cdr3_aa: CASSLGQPNQPQHF
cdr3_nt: TGTGCCAGCAGTTTGGGACAGCCTAATCAGCCCCAGCATTTT

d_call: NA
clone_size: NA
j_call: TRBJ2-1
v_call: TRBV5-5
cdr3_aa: CASSLNQNSYNEQFF
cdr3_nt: TGTGCCAGCAGCTTAAACCAGAACTCCTACAATGAGCAGTTCTTC

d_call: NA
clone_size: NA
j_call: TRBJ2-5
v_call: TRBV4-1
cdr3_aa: CASSGSGTQETQYF
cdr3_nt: TGCGCCAGCTCCGGGAGCGGAACCCAAGAGACCCAGTACTTC

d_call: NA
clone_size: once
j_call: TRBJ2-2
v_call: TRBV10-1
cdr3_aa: CASSRRPANTGELFF
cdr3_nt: TGCGCCAGCAGTAGGAGACCCGCGAACACCGGGGAGCTGTTTTTT

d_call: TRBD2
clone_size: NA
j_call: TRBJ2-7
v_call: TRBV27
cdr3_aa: CASSSSRTSGNHEQYF
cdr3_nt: TGTGCCAGCAGTTCCTCCCGGACTAGCGGGAACCACGAGCAGTACTTC

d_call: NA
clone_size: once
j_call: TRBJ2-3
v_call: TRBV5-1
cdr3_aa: CASIPGQRGLTDTQYF
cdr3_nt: TGCGCCAGCATTCCGGGACAGCGGGGGCTAACAGATACGCAGTATTTT